The 22 T cell receptor beta chains below all came from one sample that was sequenced in a study of CD8+CD57+ T cells in acquired aplastic anemia. CD8+CD57+ cell expansion had been shown by flow cytometry in patients chosen for sequencing. The TCR beta profiling, which covered VDJ combination and CDR3 sequence, was carried out using genomic DNA as the template. From the reads, TCRdb called clonotypes with MiXCR, one entry per CDR3 protein. The repertoire includes just over 450,000 distinct CDR3 sequences, around 30% of them detected once, and less than 1% sits in the top ten. Specimen: sorted CD4+, CD8+, or CD8+CD57+ T cells (not recorded which) from PBMCs. The source is a human donor with aplastic anemia.

J is TRBJ2-7 and V is TRBV12-3 or TRBV12-4; D gene ambiguous. V was pared by 2 bases and J by 0 bases, with 5 bases between. This CDR3 has 13 residues. The CDR3 DNA sequence: TGTGCCAGCAGTTTAAAGAGCTCCTACGAGCAGTACTTC. Amino acids: CASSLKSSYEQYF.

This clonotype occurred many times. This sequence joins TRBV9 and TRBJ2-7; TRBD1 matches at 8 bases. Germline CDR1 reads SGDLS; CDR2 reads YYNGEE. V shed 4 bases and J 6 bases; nucleotides not matched to a gene: 12. The CDR3 has 15 residues. The CDR3 reads CASSPPGQVSGEQYF. CDR3 in DNA: TGTGCCAGCAGCCCCCCGGGACAGGTAAGCGGCGAGCAGTACTTC.

The chain recombines TRBV5-8 with TRBJ2-2; D unclear. This CDR3 has 11 residues. The germline V gene has CDR1 SGHTS and CDR2 YDEGEE. Trimming cost V 6 bases and J 6 bases, with 6 bases left between them. In nucleotides, the CDR3 is TGTGCCAGCAACTCCGCCGGGGAGCTGTTTTTT. This translates into CASNSAGELFF.

This chain links TRBV25-1 with TRBJ1-2; 9 bases are shared with TRBD1. Germline assignment: CDR1 MGHDK and CDR2 SYGVNS. V lost 5 bases, J lost 4 bases, and 5 bases stayed unmatched. This CDR3 is built from 14 residues. The CDR3 sequence is CASSLQGAIYGYTF. The CDR3 DNA follows: TGTGCCAGCAGTCTACAGGGGGCGATCTATGGCTACACCTTC.

In the case of this clonotype: Given a much more abundant clone one base away, this may be a read error. V usage is TRBV2 and J usage is TRBJ2-7; TRBD2 aligns across 11 bases. The CDR3 runs 15 residues. Germline V gene lookup returns CDR1 SNHLY and CDR2 FYNNEI. The CDR3 sequence: CASAVTSGGLYGQYF. The CDR3 coding sequence is TGTGCCAGCGCCGTCACTAGCGGGGGCCTCTACGGGCAGTACTTC.

The sample holds many counts of this clonotype. The V call is TRBV7-6, the J call TRBJ2-1; no clear D. This CDR3 is 13 amino acids long. The V gene lost 5 bases and the J gene lost 9 bases, with 14 bases spanning the gap. From germline, CDR1 is SGHVS and CDR2 FNYEAQ. CDR3 bases: TGTGCCAGCAGCGTACCTTTCTGGGGTGAGCAGTTCTTC. This sequence encodes CASSVPFWGEQFF. Full variable domain (missing parts from reference TRBV7-6 and TRBJ2-1): GAGVSQSPRYKVTKRGQDVALRCDPISGHVSLYWYRQALGQGPEFLTYFNYEAQQDKSGLPNDRFSAERPEGSISTLTIQRTEQRDSAMYRCASSVPFWGEQFFGPGTRLTVL.

The J gene is TRBJ2-1, the V gene TRBV5-1; possibly TRBD2 for D (6 bases). Germline V gene sequence: CDR1 SGHRS, CDR2 YFSETQ. The V end lost 5 bases, the J end lost 9 bases, and 12 bases lay between the germline ends. The CDR3 is 12 amino acids. The CDR3 sequence is CASRPGEGEQFF. As DNA, the CDR3 is TGCGCCAGCAGGCCGGGAGAGGGTGAGCAGTTCTTC.

This chain links TRBV2 with TRBJ1-6, with TRBD1 matching over 9 bases. CDR3 size: 14 residues. Germline assignment: CDR1 SNHLY and CDR2 FYNNEI. V lost 6 bases and J lost 9; bases outside the gene matches: 6. CDR3: CASRMTGGSSPLHF. CDR3 in DNA: TGTGCCAGCAGAATGACAGGGGGGAGTTCACCCCTCCACTTT.

The chain joins TRBV15 to TRBJ2-7; D is possibly TRBD1 (7 bases). From germline, CDR1 is LNHNV and CDR2 YYDKDF (reference sequence). CDR3 size: 15 residues. Between the trimmed V and J ends, which lost 3 bases and 3 bases, there was a span of 15 bases. The DNA for the CDR3 is TGTGCCACCAGCAGGGGGGGAGGACAGGTCTACGAGCAGTACTTC. It specifies CATSRGGGQVYEQYF. Full variable domain (outside the CDR3, taken from reference TRBV15 and TRBJ2-7): DAMVIQNPRYQVTQFGKPVTLSCSQTLNHNVMYWYQQKSSQAPKLLFHYYDKDFNNEADTPDNFQSRRPNTSFCFLDIRSPGLGDTAMYLCATSRGGGQVYEQYFGPGTRLTVT.

This clonotype was seen more than once but under ten times. The rearrangement links TRBV19 to TRBJ2-5; D not certain. From germline, CDR1 is LNHDA and CDR2 SQIVND (reference sequence). This CDR3 contains 16 residues. Trimming pared 4 bases from V and 6 bases from J, leaving 21 bases between. The CDR3 region is CASSTTEASSMQTQYF. Here the CDR3 DNA reads TGTGCCAGTAGTACAACAGAAGCATCTAGTATGCAGACCCAGTACTTC.

This clonotype turned up a few times. This chain uses TRBV5-1 with TRBJ2-2; D gene uncertain. With 1 base removed from V and 1 base from J, the gap between germline ends came to 8 bases. The CDR3 loop spans 15 amino acids. Germline V lookup: CDR1 SGHRS, CDR2 YFSETQ. The CDR3 is CASSLFSRNTGELFF. The CDR3 coding sequence is TGCGCCAGCAGCTTGTTCTCGAGGAACACCGGGGAGCTGTTTTTT.

This clonotype appeared a few times. This chain connects TRBV6-1 to TRBJ1-2, with a tentative D call TRBD1 (5 bases). Germline V gives CDR1 MNHNS, CDR2 SASEGT. Trimming cost V 3 bases and J 8 bases, with 16 bases left between them. The length of the CDR3 is 14 residues. The CDR3 DNA is TGTGCCAGCAGTGACACCGGAAGGGGCTACGGCTACACCTTC. The encoded protein is CASSDTGRGYGYTF.

Worth noting for this clonotype: The junction departs from germline at one end; a sequencing error may be responsible. The rearrangement links TRBV7-2 to TRBJ1-1; D unresolved. Germline-derived CDR1 and CDR2 are SGHTA and FQGNSA. The CDR3 totals 15 residues. The CDR3 DNA reads TGTGCCAGCACCCCGGTGAGTCTCATGAACACTGAAGCTTCCTTT. Its translation: CASTPVSLMNTEASF.

This clonotype was observed once. The V and J genes are TRBV24-1 and TRBJ1-5, with 9 nucleotides matching TRBD1. After removal of 4 bases from V and 1 base from J, the junction contained 1 base not matched to a gene. The CDR3 runs 15 residues. Germline-derived CDR1 and CDR2 are KGHDR and SFDVKD. CDR3 amino acids: CATSEGQGSNQPQHF. CDR3 bases: TGTGCCACCAGTGAAGGACAGGGGAGCAATCAGCCCCAGCATTTT.

This clonotype was counted a few times. This sequence joins TRBV9 and TRBJ2-5; TRBD2 matches 11 bases. Trimming at V came to 0 bases and at J to 7 bases, leaving 8 bases not matched to a gene. CDR1 and CDR2 (germline): SGDLS, YYNGEE. The CDR3 totals 16 residues. The CDR3 protein is CASSVAPTSGERTQYF. CDR3 coding DNA: TGTGCCAGCAGCGTAGCTCCGACTAGCGGGGAGAGGACCCAGTACTTC.

In its sample, this clonotype was seen a few times. The chain uses TRBV12-3 or TRBV12-4 and TRBJ2-2, with 11 bases that match TRBD2. This CDR3 is built from 17 residues. With 6 bases clipped from V and 0 bases from J, the junction kept 6 bases outside the gene matches. Here the CDR3 reads CASRLTSGGTNTGELFF. In DNA form, the CDR3 reads TGTGCCAGCAGACTAACTAGCGGGGGAACGAACACCGGGGAGCTGTTTTTT.

This clonotype has more than one count but fewer than ten. V is TRBV4-3 and J is TRBJ1-5; weak D call: TRBD1 (5 bases). The CDR3 extends over 18 amino acids. The germline V gene has CDR1 LGHNA and CDR2 YSLEER. The V and J ends lost 6 bases and 1 base respectively, with 22 bases between them. The DNA of the CDR3 is TGCGCCAGCAGTCGACAACTCCAGACAGCCGGAAGCAATCAGCCCCAGCATTTT. Amino acid sequence: CASSRQLQTAGSNQPQHF.

Concerning this clonotype: The junction does not match germline at one end; this may be a read error. This sequence joins TRBV10-2 and TRBJ2-2; TRBD1 is a possible D gene (7 bases). Germline-derived CDR1 and CDR2 are WSHSY and SAAADI. The CDR3 sequence is 16 residues long. The CDR3 loop reads CASSVDRVGDAGGLFF. In DNA form, the CDR3 reads TGCGCCAGCAGCGTTGACAGGGTCGGGGATGCCGGGGGGCTGTTTTTT.

Regarding this clonotype: This sequence may be a read error, since a much larger clone differs from it by one base. The rearrangement links TRBV20-1 to TRBJ2-3; 9 bases line up with TRBD2. CDR1 DFQATT and CDR2 SNEGSKA come from the germline V gene (reference sequence). The CDR3 is made up of 14 amino acids. CDR3 nucleotides: TGCAGTGCGACACTAGCGGGTAGCACAGGTACGCAGTATTTT. This encodes CSATLAGSTGTQYF.

This clonotype was seen at least ten times. The chain joins TRBV29-1 to TRBJ1-2; 7 nucleotides match TRBD1. The CDR3 is 13 amino acids. Germline lookup yields CDR1 SQVTM and CDR2 ANQGSEA. V dropped 5 bases and J dropped 4; count of bases not matched to a gene: 7. CDR3 amino acids: CSVSRQGLYGYTF. Written as DNA, the CDR3 is TGCAGCGTTAGTAGACAGGGCCTCTATGGCTACACCTTC.

This clonotype came up many times. The chain combines TRBV20-1 with TRBJ1-1, with D tentatively TRBD1 (5 bases). Deletions cut 1 base from V and 4 bases from J, with 13 bases between. The CDR3 length is 14 residues. Germline V gene sequence: CDR1 DFQATT, CDR2 SNEGSKA (reference sequence). The CDR3 DNA sequence: TGCAGTGCTAGAGTTGGGGGAGGGAGCACTGAAGCTTTCTTT. Protein product: CSARVGGGSTEAFF.

There are a few counts of this clonotype. The chain recombines TRBV7-4 with TRBJ1-1, with D possibly TRBD1 on 5 matching bases. V was pared by 5 bases and J by 0 bases, with 10 bases between. CDR1 is SGHVT and CDR2 is SQSDAQ in the germline V gene. This CDR3 has 14 residues. The CDR3 nucleotides read TGTGCCAGCAGCCCGAAGGGGATGAACACTGAAGCTTTCTTT. Its protein product is CASSPKGMNTEAFF.